This TCR beta chain was sequenced in a study of T cells in Graves' hyperthyroidism and ophthalmopathy. Notes on the study in general: The model identified upcoming ophthalmopathy a median approximately six months ahead of onset.

This clonotype was counted ten times or more. Its antigen is still unknown. V lost 7 bases and J 0 bases, leaving 12 bases between the germline ends. This CDR3 spans 15 amino acids. Germline V lookup: CDR1 LGHDT, CDR2 YNNKEL (reference sequence). Amplified TCR beta CDR3 regions derived from RNA transcripts. During a first-round RT-PCR of the TCR CDR3, the HTBI primer set was used. From the multiplex PCR reads, TCRdb called clonotypes with MiXCR, one entry per CDR3 protein. The sample has a few hundred thousand distinct CDR3 sequences; approximately 15% are singletons. The V and J genes are TRBV3-1 and TRBJ2-2; unclear D gene. The clonotype was recovered from a woman aged 30 to 39 with Graves' ophthalmopathy. Input material: blood. This CDR3 reads CASNPTDTNTGELFF. The CDR3 region has the DNA TGTGCCAGCAACCCTACAGATACGAACACCGGGGAGCTGTTTTTT.